This TCR beta chain came from a study of CD8 T cells in Susac syndrome. Each multiple sclerosis control was a treatment-naive patient with relapsing-remitting disease that was either stable or active. Negative isolation yielded CD4+ and CD8+ T cells, and FACS enriched TEMRA cells. Study conclusions and caveats: Individuals included in the TCR sequencing and HLA analysis were acknowledged by the study to be relatively few in number.

Concerning this clonotype: Its antigen is as yet unknown.

This CDR3 is 16 amino acids long. Per germline, CDR1 MNHEY and CDR2 SMNVEV (reference sequence). The J segment lost 3 bases and the V segment lost 0 bases, leaving 8 bases of the junction unmatched. An amount of RNA that ranged from about 0.45 to 1 ug was reverse transcribed with random hexamers. The immunoSEQ assay covered 54 Vbeta and 13 Jbeta segments for CDR3. One entry per CDR3 protein results from TCRdb running MiXCR on the immunoSEQ multiplex PCR reads. Of about 300,000 distinct CDR3 sequences in the sample, 70% to 90% were seen once. The receptor's source is a human donor with multiple sclerosis. This chain uses TRBV27 with TRBJ2-7; 7 nucleotides line up with TRBD1. The sample comprised CD8+ T cells from PBMCs. CDR3 coding DNA: TGTGCCAGCAGTTTATCGGGTAGGGGGCATGACTACGAGCAGTACTTC. Translation gives CASSLSGRGHDYEQYF.